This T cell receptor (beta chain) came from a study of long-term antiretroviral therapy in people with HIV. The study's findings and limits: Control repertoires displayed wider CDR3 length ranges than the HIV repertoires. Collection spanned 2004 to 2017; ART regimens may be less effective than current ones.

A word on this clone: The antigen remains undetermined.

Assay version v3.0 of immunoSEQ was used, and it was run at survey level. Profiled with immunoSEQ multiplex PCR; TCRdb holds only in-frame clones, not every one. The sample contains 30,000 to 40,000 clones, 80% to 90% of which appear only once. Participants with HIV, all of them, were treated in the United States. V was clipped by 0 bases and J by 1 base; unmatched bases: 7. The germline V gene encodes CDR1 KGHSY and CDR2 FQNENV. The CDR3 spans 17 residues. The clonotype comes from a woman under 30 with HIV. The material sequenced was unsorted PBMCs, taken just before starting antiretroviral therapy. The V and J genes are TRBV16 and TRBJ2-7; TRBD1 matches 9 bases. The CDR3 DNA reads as TGTGCCAGCAGCCAATCTGGCCTAGGACAGGGGTCCTACGAGCAGTACTTC. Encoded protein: CASSQSGLGQGSYEQYF.